This T cell receptor beta chain was identified in a study of CD8 T cells in Susac syndrome (dated by TCRdb to between 2018 and 2021). A note on the overall study: Among the sequenced Susac syndrome patients, over five had clinically active disease and under ten were in clinical remission. The study used repertoire sequencing to test whether antigen drove CD8+ T cell activation and differentiation in Susac syndrome. Clonality of the CD8+ T cell repertoire was compared between about a dozen healthy donors, approximately 14 Susac syndrome patients and about 15 multiple sclerosis patients. Susac syndrome patients were therapy-naive, on corticosteroids (some also receiving IVIg), or on IVIg alone at blood withdrawal.

Peripheral blood CD8+ and CD4+ T cells from healthy donors, Susac syndrome patients and multiple sclerosis patients were profiled by high-throughput TCR beta sequencing. The Susac syndrome patients fulfilled recently defined diagnostic criteria for definite or probable disease. Bulk CD8+ and CD4+ T cells were purified by magnetic negative isolation, while CD8+ TEMRA cells were enriched using FACS. Blood was collected in EDTA tubes and processed within 24 hours, with PBMCs isolated through density gradient centrifugation. PBMCs intended for TCR sequencing were cryopreserved in liquid nitrogen and were subsequently thawed in a 37 degrees C water bath. Purity of sorted or isolated CD4+, CD8+ and CD8+ TEMRA cells was at least 90%. RNA was extracted with the RNeasy kit and roughly 0.45 to 1 ug was reverse transcribed using random hexamers. The immunoSEQ multiplex PCR assay, covering 54 Vbeta and 13 Jbeta segments, was used to amplify TCR beta CDR3 regions. PCR amplification bias was corrected by using a synthetic template baseline for primer optimization and computational correction. In the authors' own workflow: Only productive sequences were kept, with reads annotated to V, D and J genes according to IMGT and analyzed in immunoSEQ Analyzer. Clonality was calculated as one minus the Shannon entropy normalized by log2 of the number of productive unique sequences. For each patient and control, public and private clones were evaluated among the 100 most prevalent clones. Clones were defined as Susac-specific when absent from the healthy and MS cohorts, from about 970 published viral clones and from other ImmuneACCESS disease sequences. Clones were called with MiXCR by TCRdb after fastp trimmed the public reads at Q25, and only in-frame beta chains were retained. When rows share a CDR3 protein, they turn into one entry using the most common DNA and genes. TCRdb's processing, not the authors' own work, is the source of the V and J calls. The sample has about 190,000 distinct CDR3 sequences on record, roughly 94% of them singletons. The top ten clones comprise 0.16% of the sample.

Broader findings and caveats from the paper: Looking at Susac-specific public clones, the researchers identified about 15 in the total CD8+ repertoire and roughly 5 in the CD8+ TEMRA repertoire. The number of individuals in the TCR sequencing and HLA analysis was recognized as being relatively small. CD8+ repertoires in Susac syndrome showed clonal expansion, which was highest in CD8+ TEMRA cells and was greater in clinically active patients than in remitting patients.

Notes on this clonotype: Its binding antigen is unknown. Nothing much larger sits one base from this clone, and base qualities are not available.

Measured from the cysteine to the phenylalanine, the CDR3 is 14 residues long. Solely the CDR3 DNA is kept, with 42 bases framed from the first base. At the junction V is shortened by 4 bases and J by 9 bases, with 16 bases in between. The sequencing input was CD8+ T cells from PBMCs. This chain joins TRBV12-3 or TRBV12-4 to TRBJ1-5, with no confident D gene call. This receptor was obtained from a human donor with Susac syndrome. The CDR3 sequence is CASSSSGPPGPQHF. DNA sequence: TGTGCCAGCAGTTCCTCCGGGCCTCCAGGGCCCCAGCATTTT.